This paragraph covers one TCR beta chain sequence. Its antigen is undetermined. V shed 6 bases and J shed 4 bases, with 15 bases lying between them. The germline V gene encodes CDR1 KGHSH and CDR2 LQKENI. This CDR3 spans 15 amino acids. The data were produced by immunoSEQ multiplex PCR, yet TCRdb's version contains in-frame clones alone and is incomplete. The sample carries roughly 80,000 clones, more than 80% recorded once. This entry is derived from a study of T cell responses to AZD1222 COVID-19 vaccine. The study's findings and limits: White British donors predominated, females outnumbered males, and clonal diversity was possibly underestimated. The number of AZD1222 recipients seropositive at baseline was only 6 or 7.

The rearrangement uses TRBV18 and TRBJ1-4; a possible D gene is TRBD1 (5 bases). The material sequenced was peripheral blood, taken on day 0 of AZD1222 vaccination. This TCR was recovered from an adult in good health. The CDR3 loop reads CASSRRDGHNEKLFF. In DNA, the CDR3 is TGTGCCAGCTCCCGAAGGGACGGACATAATGAAAAACTGTTTTTT.